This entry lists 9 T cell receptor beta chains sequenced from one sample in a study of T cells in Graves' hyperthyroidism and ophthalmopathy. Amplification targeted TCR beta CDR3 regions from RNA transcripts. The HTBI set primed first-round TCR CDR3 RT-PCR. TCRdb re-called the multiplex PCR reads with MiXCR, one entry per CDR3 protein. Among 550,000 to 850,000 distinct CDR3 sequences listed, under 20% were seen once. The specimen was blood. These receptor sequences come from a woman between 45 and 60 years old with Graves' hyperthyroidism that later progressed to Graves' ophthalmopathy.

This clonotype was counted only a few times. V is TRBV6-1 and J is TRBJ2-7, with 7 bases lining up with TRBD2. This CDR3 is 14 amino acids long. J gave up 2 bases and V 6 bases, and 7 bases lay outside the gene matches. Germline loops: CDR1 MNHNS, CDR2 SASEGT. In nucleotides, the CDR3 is TGTGCCAGCAGCCGGAGCGGGGCTACCTACGAGCAGTACTTC. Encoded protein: CASSRSGATYEQYF.

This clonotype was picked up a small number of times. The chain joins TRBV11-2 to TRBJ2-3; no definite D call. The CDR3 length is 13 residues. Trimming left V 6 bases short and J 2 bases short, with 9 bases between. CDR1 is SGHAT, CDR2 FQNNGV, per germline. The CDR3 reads CASSQILTDTQYF. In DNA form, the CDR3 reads TGTGCCAGCAGTCAGATTCTCACAGATACGCAGTATTTT.

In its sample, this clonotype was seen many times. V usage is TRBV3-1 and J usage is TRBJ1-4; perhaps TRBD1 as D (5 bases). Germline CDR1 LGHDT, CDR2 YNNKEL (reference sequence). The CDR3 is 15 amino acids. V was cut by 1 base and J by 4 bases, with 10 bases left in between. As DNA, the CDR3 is TGTGCCAGCAGCCAAGGGGGCACTGGTAATGAAAAACTGTTTTTT. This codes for CASSQGGTGNEKLFF.

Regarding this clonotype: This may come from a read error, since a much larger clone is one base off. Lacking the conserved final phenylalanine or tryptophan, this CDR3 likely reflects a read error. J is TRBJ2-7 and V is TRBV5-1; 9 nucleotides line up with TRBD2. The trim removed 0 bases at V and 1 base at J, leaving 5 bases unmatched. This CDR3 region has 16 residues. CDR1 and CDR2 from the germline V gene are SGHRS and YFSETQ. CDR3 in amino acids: CASSLVAGGVSYEQYL. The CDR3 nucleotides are TGCGCCAGCAGCTTGGTTGCGGGAGGGGTGTCCTACGAGCAGTACCTC.

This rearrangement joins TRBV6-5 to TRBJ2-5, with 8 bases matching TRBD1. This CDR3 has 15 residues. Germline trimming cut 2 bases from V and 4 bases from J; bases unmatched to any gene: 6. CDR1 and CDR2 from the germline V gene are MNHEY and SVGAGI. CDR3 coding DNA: TGTGCCAGCAGTTACCTTGACAGGGGAGGAGAGACCCAGTACTTC. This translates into CASSYLDRGGETQYF.

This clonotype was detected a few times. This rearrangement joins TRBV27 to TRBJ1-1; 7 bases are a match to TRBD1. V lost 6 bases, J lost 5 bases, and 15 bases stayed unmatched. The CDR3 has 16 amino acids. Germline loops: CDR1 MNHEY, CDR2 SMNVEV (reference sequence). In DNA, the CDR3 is TGTGCCAGCAGGCCCCGCTGGCAGGGGGGGTTAACTGAAGCTTTCTTT. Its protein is CASRPRWQGGLTEAFF.

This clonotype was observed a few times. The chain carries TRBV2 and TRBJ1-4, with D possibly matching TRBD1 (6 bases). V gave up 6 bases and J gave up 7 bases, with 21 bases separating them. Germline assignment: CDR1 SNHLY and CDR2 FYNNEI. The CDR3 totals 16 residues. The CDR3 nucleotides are TGTGCCAGCAGCCTTCTAGGACAGAGGGCGAGTGAAAAACTGTTTTTT. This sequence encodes CASSLLGQRASEKLFF.

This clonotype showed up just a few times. CDR3 protein: CASSPGLPQETQYF. In DNA, the CDR3 is TGTGCCAGCAGCCCCGGACTGCCGCAAGAGACCCAGTACTTC. The chain is built from TRBV6-2 or TRBV6-3 and TRBJ2-5, with D possibly being TRBD2 (5 bases). V dropped 6 bases and J dropped 2 bases, with 13 bases sitting between them. The CDR3 is 14 residues long. The germline V gene has CDR1 MNHEY and CDR2 SVGEGT.

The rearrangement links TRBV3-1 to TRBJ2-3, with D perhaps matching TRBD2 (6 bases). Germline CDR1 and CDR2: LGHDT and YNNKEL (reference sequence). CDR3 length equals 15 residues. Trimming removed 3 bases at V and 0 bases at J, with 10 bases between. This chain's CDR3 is CASSQSGESTDTQYF. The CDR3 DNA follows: TGTGCCAGCAGCCAGTCGGGGGAAAGCACAGATACGCAGTATTTT.